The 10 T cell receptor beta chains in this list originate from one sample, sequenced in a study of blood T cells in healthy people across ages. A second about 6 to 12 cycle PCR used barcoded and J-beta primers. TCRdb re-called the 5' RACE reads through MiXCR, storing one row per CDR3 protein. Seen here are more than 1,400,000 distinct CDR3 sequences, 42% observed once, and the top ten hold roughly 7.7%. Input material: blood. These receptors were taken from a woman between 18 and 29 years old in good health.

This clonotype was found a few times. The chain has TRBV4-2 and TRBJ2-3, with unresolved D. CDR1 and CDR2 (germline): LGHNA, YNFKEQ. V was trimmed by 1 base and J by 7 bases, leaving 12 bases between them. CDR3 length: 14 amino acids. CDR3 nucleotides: TGTGCCAGCAGCCAAGCCCTTTACAAGTATACGCAGTATTTT. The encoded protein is CASSQALYKYTQYF.

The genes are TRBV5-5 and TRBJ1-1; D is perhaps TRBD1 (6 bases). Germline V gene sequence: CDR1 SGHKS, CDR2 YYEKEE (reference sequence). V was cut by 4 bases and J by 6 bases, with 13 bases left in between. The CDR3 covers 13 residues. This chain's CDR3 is CASSDYPGAEAFF. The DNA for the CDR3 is TGTGCCAGCAGCGACTACCCAGGGGCTGAAGCTTTCTTT.

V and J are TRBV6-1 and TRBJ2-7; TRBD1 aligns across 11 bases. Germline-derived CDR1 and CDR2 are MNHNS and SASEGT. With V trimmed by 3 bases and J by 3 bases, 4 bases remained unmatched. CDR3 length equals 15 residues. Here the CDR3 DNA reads TGTGCCAGCAGTGATAGGACAGGGGGCTTCTACGAGCAGTACTTC. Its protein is CASSDRTGGFYEQYF.

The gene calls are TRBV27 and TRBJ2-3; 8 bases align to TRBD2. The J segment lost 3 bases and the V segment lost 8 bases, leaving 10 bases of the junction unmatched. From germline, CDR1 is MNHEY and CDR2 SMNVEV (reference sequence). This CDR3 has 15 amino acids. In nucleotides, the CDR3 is TGTGCCAGCGTCGCGGGGCGGGGGGTAACAGATACGCAGTATTTT. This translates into CASVAGRGVTDTQYF.

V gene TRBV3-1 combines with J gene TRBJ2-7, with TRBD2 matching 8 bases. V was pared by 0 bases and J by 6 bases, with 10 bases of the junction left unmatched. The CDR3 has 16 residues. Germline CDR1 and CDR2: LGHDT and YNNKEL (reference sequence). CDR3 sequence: CASSQDGGLGVGEQYF. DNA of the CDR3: TGTGCCAGCAGCCAAGACGGGGGACTAGGGGTCGGCGAGCAGTACTTC.

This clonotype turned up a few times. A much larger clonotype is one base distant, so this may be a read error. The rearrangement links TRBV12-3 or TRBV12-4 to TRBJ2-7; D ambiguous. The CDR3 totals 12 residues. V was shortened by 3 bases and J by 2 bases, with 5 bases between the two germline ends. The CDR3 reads CASSFEAYEQYF. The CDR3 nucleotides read TGTGCCAGCAGTTTTGAGGCCTACGAGCAGTACTTC.

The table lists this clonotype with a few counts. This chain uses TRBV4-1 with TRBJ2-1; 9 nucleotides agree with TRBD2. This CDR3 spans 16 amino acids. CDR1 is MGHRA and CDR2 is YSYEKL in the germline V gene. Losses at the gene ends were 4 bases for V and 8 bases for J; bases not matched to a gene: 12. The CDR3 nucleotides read TGCGCCAGCAGCCCCCTGGGTAGCGGGAGTTTGGATGAGCAGTTCTTC. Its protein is CASSPLGSGSLDEQFF.

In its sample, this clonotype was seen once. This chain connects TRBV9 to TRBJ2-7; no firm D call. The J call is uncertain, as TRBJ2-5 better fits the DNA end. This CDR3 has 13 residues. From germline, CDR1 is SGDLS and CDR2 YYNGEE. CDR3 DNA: TGTGCCAGCAGCGGGCCTCCCGCGGAGACCCAGTACTTC. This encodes CASSGPPAETQYF.

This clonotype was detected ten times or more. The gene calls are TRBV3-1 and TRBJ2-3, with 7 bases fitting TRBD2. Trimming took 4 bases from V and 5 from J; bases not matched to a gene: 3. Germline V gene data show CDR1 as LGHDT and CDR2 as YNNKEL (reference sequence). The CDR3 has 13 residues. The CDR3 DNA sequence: TGTGCCAGCAGCCGACTAGCCGGAGATACGCAGTATTTT. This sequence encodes CASSRLAGDTQYF.

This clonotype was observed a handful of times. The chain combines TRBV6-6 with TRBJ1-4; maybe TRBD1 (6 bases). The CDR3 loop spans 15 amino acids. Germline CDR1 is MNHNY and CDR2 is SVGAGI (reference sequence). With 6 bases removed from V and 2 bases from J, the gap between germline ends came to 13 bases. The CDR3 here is CASRLTGVTNEKLFF. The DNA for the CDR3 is TGTGCCAGCAGGTTGACAGGAGTGACTAATGAAAAACTGTTTTTT.